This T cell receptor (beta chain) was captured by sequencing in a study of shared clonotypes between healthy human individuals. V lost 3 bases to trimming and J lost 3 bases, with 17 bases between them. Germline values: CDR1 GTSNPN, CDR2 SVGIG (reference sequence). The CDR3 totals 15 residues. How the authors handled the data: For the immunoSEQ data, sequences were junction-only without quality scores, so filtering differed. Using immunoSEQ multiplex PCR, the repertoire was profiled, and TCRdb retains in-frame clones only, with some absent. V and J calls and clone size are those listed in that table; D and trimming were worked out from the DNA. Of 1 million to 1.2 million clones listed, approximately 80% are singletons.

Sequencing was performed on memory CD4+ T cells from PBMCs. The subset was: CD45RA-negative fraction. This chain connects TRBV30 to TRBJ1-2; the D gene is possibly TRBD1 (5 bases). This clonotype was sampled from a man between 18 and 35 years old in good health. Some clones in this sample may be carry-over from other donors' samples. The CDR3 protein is CAWRDLRARYYGYTF. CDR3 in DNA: TGTGCCTGGAGGGACCTCAGGGCCCGATACTATGGCTACACCTTC. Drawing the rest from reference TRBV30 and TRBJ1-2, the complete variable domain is SQTIHQWPATLVQPVGSPLSLECTVEGTSNPNLYWYRQAAGRGLQLLFYSVGIGQISSEVPQNLSASRPQDRQFILSSKKLLLSDSGFYLCAWRDLRARYYGYTFGSGTRLTVV.